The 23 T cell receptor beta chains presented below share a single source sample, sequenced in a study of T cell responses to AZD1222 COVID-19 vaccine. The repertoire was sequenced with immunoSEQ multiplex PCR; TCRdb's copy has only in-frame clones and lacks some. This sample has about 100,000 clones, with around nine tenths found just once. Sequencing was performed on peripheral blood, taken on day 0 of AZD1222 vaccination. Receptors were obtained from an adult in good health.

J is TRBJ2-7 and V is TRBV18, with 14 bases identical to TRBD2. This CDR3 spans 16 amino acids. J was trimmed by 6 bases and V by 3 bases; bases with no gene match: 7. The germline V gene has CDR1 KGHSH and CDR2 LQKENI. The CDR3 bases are TGTGCCAGCTCACCCGTACCGGGACTAGCGGGAGTCGAGCAGTACTTC. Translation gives CASSPVPGLAGVEQYF.

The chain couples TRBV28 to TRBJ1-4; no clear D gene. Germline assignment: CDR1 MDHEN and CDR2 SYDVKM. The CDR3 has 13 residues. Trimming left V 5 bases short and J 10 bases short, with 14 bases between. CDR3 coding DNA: TGTGCCAGCAGTCTGTCCAGGAAAGGAAAACTGTTTTTT. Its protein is CASSLSRKGKLFF. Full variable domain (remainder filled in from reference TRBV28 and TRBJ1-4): DVKVTQSSRYLVKRTGEKVFLECVQDMDHENMFWYRQDPGLGLRLIYFSYDVKMKEKGDIPEGYSVSREKKERFSLILESASTNQTSMYLCASSLSRKGKLFFGSGTQLSVL.

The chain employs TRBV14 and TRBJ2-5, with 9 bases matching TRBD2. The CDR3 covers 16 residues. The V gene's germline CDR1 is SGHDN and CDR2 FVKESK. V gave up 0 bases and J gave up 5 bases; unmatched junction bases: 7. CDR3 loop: CASSQESGRTRETQYF. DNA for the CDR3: TGTGCCAGCAGCCAAGAAAGCGGGAGGACCAGGGAGACCCAGTACTTC.

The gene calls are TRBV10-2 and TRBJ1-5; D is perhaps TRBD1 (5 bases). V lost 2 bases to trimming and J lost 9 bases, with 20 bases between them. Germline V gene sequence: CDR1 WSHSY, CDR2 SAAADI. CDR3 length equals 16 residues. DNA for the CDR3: TGCGCCAGCAGTGAGATGGCAGGGAATCCCACAGGGCCCCAGCATTTT. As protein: CASSEMAGNPTGPQHF.

The CDR3 nucleotides are TGTGCCAGTAGTATAAATACCGGGACTCCGGAGCAGTTCTTC. It encodes CASSINTGTPEQFF. The chain has TRBV19 and TRBJ2-1; tentatively, D is TRBD2 (6 bases). The V end was cut by 2 bases, the J end by 10 bases, with 15 bases between. Per germline, CDR1 LNHDA and CDR2 SQIVND (reference sequence). The CDR3 runs 14 residues.

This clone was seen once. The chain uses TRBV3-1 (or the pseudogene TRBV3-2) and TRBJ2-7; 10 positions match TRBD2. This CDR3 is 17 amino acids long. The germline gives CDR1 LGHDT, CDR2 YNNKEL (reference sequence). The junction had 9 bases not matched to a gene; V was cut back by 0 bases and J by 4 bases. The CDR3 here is CASSQDPRLAGAYEQYF. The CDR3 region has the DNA TGTGCCAGCAGCCAAGATCCCCGGCTAGCGGGAGCTTACGAGCAGTACTTC.

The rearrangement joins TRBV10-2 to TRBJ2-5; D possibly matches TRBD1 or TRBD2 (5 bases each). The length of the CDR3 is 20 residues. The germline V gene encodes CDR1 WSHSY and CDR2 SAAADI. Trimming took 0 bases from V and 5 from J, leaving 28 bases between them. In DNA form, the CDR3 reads TGCGCCAGCAGTGAGTCACTGAGGATCTTTAAGGGCGGAGAGGGGGAGACCCAGTACTTC. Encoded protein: CASSESLRIFKGGEGETQYF.

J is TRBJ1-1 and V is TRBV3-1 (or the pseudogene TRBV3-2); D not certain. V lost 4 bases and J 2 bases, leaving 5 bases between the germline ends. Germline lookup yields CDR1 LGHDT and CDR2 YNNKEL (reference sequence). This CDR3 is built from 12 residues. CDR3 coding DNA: TGTGCCAGCAGCCGGCAAAACACTGAAGCTTTCTTT. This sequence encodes CASSRQNTEAFF.

CDR3 region: CASQIRDSTGELFF. In DNA form, the CDR3 reads TGCGCCAGCCAGATACGGGACAGTACCGGGGAGCTGTTTTTT. The gene calls are TRBV5-1 and TRBJ2-2, with 7 nucleotides matching TRBD1. Germline CDR1 is SGHRS and CDR2 is YFSETQ. The junction had 8 bases not matched to a gene; V was cut back by 7 bases and J by 5 bases. The CDR3 is 14 residues long.

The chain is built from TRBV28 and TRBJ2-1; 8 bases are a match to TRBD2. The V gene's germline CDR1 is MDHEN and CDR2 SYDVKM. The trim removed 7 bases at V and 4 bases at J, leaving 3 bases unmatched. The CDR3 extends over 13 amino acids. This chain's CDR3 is CASTTGGYNEQFF. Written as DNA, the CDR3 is TGTGCCAGCACTACGGGGGGGTACAATGAGCAGTTCTTC.

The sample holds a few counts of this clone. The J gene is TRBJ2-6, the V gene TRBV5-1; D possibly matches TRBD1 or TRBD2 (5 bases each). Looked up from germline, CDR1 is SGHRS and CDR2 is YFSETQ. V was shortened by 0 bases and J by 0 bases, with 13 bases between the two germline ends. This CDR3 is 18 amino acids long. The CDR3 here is CASSLVLGPSSGANVLTF. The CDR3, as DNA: TGCGCCAGCAGCTTGGTCCTGGGACCTTCCTCTGGGGCCAACGTCCTGACTTTC.

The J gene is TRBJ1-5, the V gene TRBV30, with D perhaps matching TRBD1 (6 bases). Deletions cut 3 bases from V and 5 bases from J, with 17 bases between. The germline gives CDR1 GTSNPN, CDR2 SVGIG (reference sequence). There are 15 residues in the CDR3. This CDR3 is CAWSSRGGLDQPQHF. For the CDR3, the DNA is TGTGCCTGGAGCTCAAGGGGGGGGTTAGATCAGCCCCAGCATTTT.

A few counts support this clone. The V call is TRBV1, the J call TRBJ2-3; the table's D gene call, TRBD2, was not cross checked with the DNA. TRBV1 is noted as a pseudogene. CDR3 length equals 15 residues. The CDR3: CTSRGRDEWTDTQYF. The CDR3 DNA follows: TGCACCAGCAGGGGGCGGGATGAATGGACAGATACGCAGTATTTT.

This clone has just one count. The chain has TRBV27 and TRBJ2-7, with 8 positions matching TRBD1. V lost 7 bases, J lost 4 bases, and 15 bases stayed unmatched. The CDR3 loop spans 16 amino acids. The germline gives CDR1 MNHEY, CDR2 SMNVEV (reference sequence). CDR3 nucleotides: TGTGCCAGCACCCGTGTTGGAGGCAGGGGGCGATACGAGCAGTACTTC. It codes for CASTRVGGRGRYEQYF.

CDR3: CASQDGRATEAFF. In nucleotides, the CDR3 is TGTGCCAGCCAGGACGGAAGGGCCACTGAAGCTTTCTTT. The V call is TRBV2, the J call TRBJ1-1; D is undetermined. The V gene lost 8 bases and the J gene lost 4 bases, with 14 bases spanning the gap. This CDR3 comprises 13 residues. Germline CDR1 SNHLY, CDR2 FYNNEI.

The DNA for the CDR3 is TGTGCCACTTCCTACTCGACGGTAAAGGGTAACTATGGCTACACCTTC. Protein sequence: CATSYSTVKGNYGYTF. The chain employs TRBV19 and TRBJ1-2, with D unclear. The CDR3 totals 16 residues. The V and J ends lost 10 bases and 1 base respectively, with 22 bases between them. Germline lookup yields CDR1 LNHDA and CDR2 SQIVND (reference sequence).

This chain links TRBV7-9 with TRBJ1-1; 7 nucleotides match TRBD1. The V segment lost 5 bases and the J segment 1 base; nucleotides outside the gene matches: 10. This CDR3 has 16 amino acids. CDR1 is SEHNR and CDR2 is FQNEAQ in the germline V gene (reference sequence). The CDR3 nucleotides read TGTGCCAGCAGCGAGACAGGGATCTTAGGGAACACTGAAGCTTTCTTT. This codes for CASSETGILGNTEAFF.

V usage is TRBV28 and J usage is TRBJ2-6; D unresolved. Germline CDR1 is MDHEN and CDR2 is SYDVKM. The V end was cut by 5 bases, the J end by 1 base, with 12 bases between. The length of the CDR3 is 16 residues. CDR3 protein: CASSRPSESGANVLTF. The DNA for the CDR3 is TGTGCCAGCAGTCGCCCCTCAGAGTCTGGGGCCAACGTCCTGACTTTC.

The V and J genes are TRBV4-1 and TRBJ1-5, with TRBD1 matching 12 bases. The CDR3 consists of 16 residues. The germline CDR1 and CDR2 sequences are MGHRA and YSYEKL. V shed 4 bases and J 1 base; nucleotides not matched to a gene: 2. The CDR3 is CASSPGQGASNQPQHF. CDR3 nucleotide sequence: TGCGCCAGCAGCCCGGGACAGGGGGCGAGCAATCAGCCCCAGCATTTT.

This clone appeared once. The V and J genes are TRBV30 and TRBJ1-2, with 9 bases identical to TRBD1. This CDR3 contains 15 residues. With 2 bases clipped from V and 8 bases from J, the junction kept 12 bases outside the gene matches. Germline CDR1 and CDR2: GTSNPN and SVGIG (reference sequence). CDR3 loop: CAWSRPGQGLWGYTF. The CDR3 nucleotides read TGTGCCTGGAGTAGACCGGGACAGGGTTTATGGGGCTACACCTTC.

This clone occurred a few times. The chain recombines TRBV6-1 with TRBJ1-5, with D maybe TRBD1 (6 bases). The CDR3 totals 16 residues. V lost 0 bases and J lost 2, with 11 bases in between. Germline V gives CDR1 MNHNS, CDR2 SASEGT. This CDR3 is CASSEAQGIGNQPQHF. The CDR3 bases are TGTGCCAGCAGTGAAGCACAGGGAATAGGCAATCAGCCCCAGCATTTT.

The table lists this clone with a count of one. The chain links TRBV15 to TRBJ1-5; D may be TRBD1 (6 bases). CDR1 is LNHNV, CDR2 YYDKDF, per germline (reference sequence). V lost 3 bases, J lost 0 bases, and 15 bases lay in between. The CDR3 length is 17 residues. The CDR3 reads CATSSLHRDTSNQPQHF. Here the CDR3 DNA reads TGTGCCACCAGCAGTCTACACCGGGACACTAGCAATCAGCCCCAGCATTTT.

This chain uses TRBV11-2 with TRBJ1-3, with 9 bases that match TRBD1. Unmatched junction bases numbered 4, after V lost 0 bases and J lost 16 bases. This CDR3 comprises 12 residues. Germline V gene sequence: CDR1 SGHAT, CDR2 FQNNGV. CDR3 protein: CASSLEDRGDYF. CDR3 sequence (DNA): TGTGCCAGCAGCTTAGAGGACAGGGGAGATTATTTT. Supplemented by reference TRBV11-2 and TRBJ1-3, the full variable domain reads EAGVAQSPRYKIIEKRQSVAFWCNPISGHATLYWYQQILGQGPKLLIQFQNNGVVDDSQLPKDRFSAERLKGVDSTLKIQPAKLEDSAVYLCASSLEDRGDYFGEGSWLTVV.